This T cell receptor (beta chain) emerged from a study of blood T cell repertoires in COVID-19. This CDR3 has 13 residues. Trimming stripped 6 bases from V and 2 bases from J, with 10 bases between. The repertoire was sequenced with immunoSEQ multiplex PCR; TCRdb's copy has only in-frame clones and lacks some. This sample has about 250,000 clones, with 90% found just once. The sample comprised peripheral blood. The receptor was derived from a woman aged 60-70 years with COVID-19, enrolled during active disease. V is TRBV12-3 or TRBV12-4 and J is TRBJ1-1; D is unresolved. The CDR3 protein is CASRHRGNTEAFF. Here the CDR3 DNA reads TGTGCCAGCAGGCATCGGGGAAACACTGAAGCTTTCTTT.